These T cell receptor beta chains were read from a single sample in a study of CD8 T cells in ankylosing spondylitis. TCRdb re-analysed the 5' RACE reads in MiXCR, keeping a single row per CDR3 protein. The data show 250,000 to 350,000 distinct CDR3 sequences, with around 20% seen just once and under 8.5% held by the top ten. Material: blood, either unsorted or a sorted T cell fraction (not recorded which). The receptor set was obtained from a male donor with ankylosing spondylitis or in good health (not recorded which). Both conserved end residues are part of each CDR3. The order of the fields is clone size, J gene, V gene, D gene, CDR3 DNA, CDR3 protein. A D gene is named only where the DNA matches it firmly. Part of the rows lack a size; the others show once, few, many or a class for expanded clones.

size: few
J: TRBJ1-3
V: TRBV14
D: -
DNA: TGTGCCAGCAGCCAAGTTGGAAACACCATATATTTT
CDR3: CASSQVGNTIYF

size: few
J: TRBJ2-5
V: TRBV25-1
D: TRBD1
DNA: TGTGCCAGCAGTGATCACCGACAGGGGGAGACCCAGTACTTC
CDR3: CASSDHRQGETQYF

size: many
J: TRBJ2-5
V: TRBV7-3
D: -
DNA: TGTGCCAGCAGCTTAAACAGGGAGTCAGAGACCCAGTACTTC
CDR3: CASSLNRESETQYF

size: few
J: TRBJ2-3
V: TRBV5-5
D: TRBD1
DNA: TGTGCCAGCAGCAAACCGGGACAGGGGTTCACAGATACGCAGTATTTT
CDR3: CASSKPGQGFTDTQYF

size: once
J: TRBJ2-3
V: TRBV20-1
D: -
DNA: TGCAGTGCTAAACTGCCGGCAAAATCGTCCGATACGCAGTATTTT
CDR3: CSAKLPAKSSDTQYF

size: -
J: TRBJ2-2
V: TRBV27
D: TRBD1
DNA: TGTGCCAGCAGTTTGTTGCGTCTACAGGGGGGTATCGGGGAGCTGTTTTTT
CDR3: CASSLLRLQGGIGELFF

size: few
J: TRBJ1-4
V: TRBV27
D: TRBD1
DNA: TGTGCCAGCGGGGACAGGGGGGAGAAACTGTTTTTT
CDR3: CASGDRGEKLFF

size: few
J: TRBJ2-1
V: TRBV15
D: -
DNA: TGTGCCACCAGCAGAGGCCAGATCAATGAGCAGTTCTTC
CDR3: CATSRGQINEQFF

size: -
J: TRBJ2-1
V: TRBV6-5
D: TRBD2
DNA: TGTGCCAGCGGGACTAGCACCCATGAGCAGTTCTTC
CDR3: CASGTSTHEQFF

size: few
J: TRBJ2-2
V: TRBV5-1
D: TRBD1
DNA: TGCGCCAGCAGCTTGGATGGGACAGGTATCACCGGGGAGCTGTTTTTT
CDR3: CASSLDGTGITGELFF

size: few
J: TRBJ1-2
V: TRBV27
D: -
DNA: TGTGCCAGCAGTTCCCAAGGCGGGCAGGGGTTCTATGGCTACACCTTC
CDR3: CASSSQGGQGFYGYTF

size: many
J: TRBJ2-3
V: TRBV29-1
D: TRBD2
DNA: TGCAGCGTACTAGCGGGCCAAAGCACAGATACGCAGTATTTT
CDR3: CSVLAGQSTDTQYF

size: -
J: TRBJ2-3
V: TRBV5-5
D: -
DNA: TGTGCCAGCAGCTTGGCCGCCAGAAGCACAGATACGCAGTATTTT
CDR3: CASSLAARSTDTQYF

size: once
J: TRBJ2-3
V: TRBV7-2
D: -
DNA: TGTGCCAGCAGCCCACCGGGGAGGCCTAGCACAGATACGCAGTATTTT
CDR3: CASSPPGRPSTDTQYF

size: -
J: TRBJ1-5
V: TRBV5-1
D: -
DNA: TGCGCCAGCAGCTTCACCTTCAATCAGCCCCAGCATTTT
CDR3: CASSFTFNQPQHF

size: -
J: TRBJ1-2
V: TRBV4-2
D: -
DNA: TGTGCCAGCAGCCAAGGCAACTTGATCGGGGGCACGGACTATGGCTACACCTTC
CDR3: CASSQGNLIGGTDYGYTF

size: -
J: TRBJ2-5
V: TRBV10-3
D: -
DNA: TGTGCCATCAGTCAAGGGACCAGGGAGACCCAGTACTTC
CDR3: CAISQGTRETQYF

size: few
J: TRBJ1-5
V: TRBV14
D: -
DNA: TGTGCCAGCAGCCAAAAAACGGGCCAGCCCCAGCATTTT
CDR3: CASSQKTGQPQHF

size: few
J: TRBJ1-2
V: TRBV18
D: TRBD1
DNA: TGTGCCAGCTCACCCGGGACAGAAGCTAACTATGGCTACACCTTC
CDR3: CASSPGTEANYGYTF

size: few
J: TRBJ2-1
V: TRBV2
D: TRBD2
DNA: TGTGCCAGCAGTCCGGTGGGACTAGCGGCGCACAATGAGCAGTTCTTC
CDR3: CASSPVGLAAHNEQFF

size: few
J: TRBJ2-3
V: TRBV3-1
D: -
DNA: TGTGCCAGCAGTCCGCCAGGGTGGGGCCCTAGCACAGATACGCAGTATTTT
CDR3: CASSPPGWGPSTDTQYF

size: few
J: TRBJ1-6
V: TRBV3-1
D: -
DNA: TGTGCCAGCAGCCACGGACAGTCTTATAATTCACCCCTCCACTTT
CDR3: CASSHGQSYNSPLHF

size: -
J: TRBJ1-1
V: TRBV20-1
D: -
DNA: TGCAGTGCTTTCGGTGCCCCCGGGAACACTGAAGCTTTCTTT
CDR3: CSAFGAPGNTEAFF

size: many
J: TRBJ2-3
V: TRBV12-3/TRBV12-4
D: TRBD1
DNA: TGTGCCAGCAGTTTACGACAGGGAGGCACAGATACGCAGTATTTT
CDR3: CASSLRQGGTDTQYF

size: few
J: TRBJ1-1
V: TRBV6-1
D: TRBD1
DNA: TGTGCCAGCAGTGAACTACAGGGGAGCACTGAAGCTTTCTTT
CDR3: CASSELQGSTEAFF

size: few
J: TRBJ1-4
V: TRBV6-5
D: -
DNA: TGTGCCAGCAGTTATGAGGGGCCGGAAGGAAAACTGTTTTTT
CDR3: CASSYEGPEGKLFF

size: few
J: TRBJ1-6
V: TRBV28
D: TRBD1
DNA: TGTGCTGCAGGGGGTGGCTCCTATAATTCACCCCTCCACTTT
CDR3: CAAGGGSYNSPLHF